Listed below are T cell receptor beta chains from one sample, sequenced in a study of CD8 T cells in Susac syndrome. TCRdb independently ran MiXCR on the immunoSEQ multiplex PCR reads; one entry per CDR3 protein. The repertoire holds 77,000 or so distinct CDR3 sequences, with roughly 94% as singletons. The sequenced sample consisted of CD8+ T cells from PBMCs. The receptors were gathered from a human donor with multiple sclerosis. Both conserved end residues are part of each CDR3. D genes are given only for firm matches. Some rows mark clone size as missing; the rest say once, few, many or name a class of expanded clone.

V,D,J,size,CDR3,DNA
TRBV2,.,TRBJ1-1,once,CASSVTGRTEAFF,TGTGCCAGCAGTGTTACAGGCCGGACGGAAGCTTTCTTT
TRBV12-3/TRBV12-4,TRBD1,TRBJ2-7,.,CASSLLDRGGTYEQYF,TGTGCCAGCAGTTTACTCGACAGGGGAGGAACCTACGAGCAGTACTTC
TRBV6-2/TRBV6-3,.,TRBJ1-1,.,CASRSTARKHTEAFF,TGTGCCAGCAGAAGCACGGCGAGGAAGCACACTGAAGCTTTCTTT
TRBV5-6,TRBD1,TRBJ2-7,.,CASSLGQGLLYEQYF,TGTGCCAGCAGCCTCGGACAGGGTCTCCTATACGAGCAGTACTTC
TRBV27,TRBD2,TRBJ2-1,.,CASLRLAGDHEQFF,TGTGCCAGTCTCAGGCTAGCGGGAGACCATGAGCAGTTCTTC
TRBV7-6,TRBD1,TRBJ2-7,.,CASSVGTGAHYEQYF,TGTGCCAGCAGTGTAGGGACAGGGGCCCACTACGAGCAGTACTTC
TRBV19,.,TRBJ2-7,once,CASSIGWSGSYEQYF,TGTGCCAGTAGTATAGGGTGGTCAGGGAGCTACGAGCAGTACTTC
TRBV5-4,TRBD1,TRBJ1-2,.,CASSGGQGTNYGYTF,TGTGCCAGCAGCGGGGGACAGGGGACTAACTATGGCTACACCTTC
TRBV14,.,TRBJ1-2,once,CASSQDRRYGYTF,TGTGCCAGCAGCCAAGATCGACGTTACGGCTACACCTTC
TRBV7-9,TRBD1,TRBJ2-7,.,CASLGQGADYEQYF,TGTGCCAGCTTGGGACAGGGGGCGGACTACGAGCAGTACTTC
TRBV20-1,TRBD1,TRBJ1-3,once,CSARGQGDGSGNTIYF,TGCAGTGCTAGAGGACAGGGGGACGGTTCTGGAAACACCATATATTTT
TRBV14,.,TRBJ2-5,.,CASSPGVLQETQYF,TGTGCCAGCAGCCCGGGGGTGCTCCAAGAGACCCAGTACTTC
TRBV11-1,TRBD1,TRBJ2-2,.,CASSLQGVTGELFF,TGTGCCAGCAGCTTGCAGGGGGTGACCGGGGAGCTGTTTTTT
TRBV5-4,TRBD1,TRBJ1-1,.,CASSGNRGRNTEAFF,TGTGCCAGCAGCGGTAACAGGGGTAGGAACACTGAAGCTTTCTTT
TRBV29-1,TRBD1,TRBJ1-3,once,CSVGDRGPGNTIYF,TGCAGCGTGGGGGACAGGGGGCCTGGAAACACCATATATTTT
TRBV13,.,TRBJ2-7,.,CASSLARGTYEQYF,TGTGCCAGCAGCTTAGCTCGCGGCACCTACGAGCAGTACTTC
TRBV6-5,.,TRBJ1-3,.,CASSYDPGARETIYF,TGTGCCAGCAGTTACGACCCTGGGGCTCGGGAAACCATATATTTT
TRBV6-4,.,TRBJ2-3,.,CASSDFYQRFTDTQYF,TGTGCCAGCAGTGACTTTTATCAGCGGTTCACAGATACGCAGTATTTT
TRBV19,.,TRBJ1-1,.,CASSPGRTEAFF,TGTGCCAGTAGTCCGGGGAGAACTGAAGCTTTCTTT
TRBV10-3,.,TRBJ1-1,.,CAISGGGTNTEAFF,TGTGCCATCAGTGGGGGGGGAACGAACACTGAAGCTTTCTTT
TRBV6-1,TRBD1,TRBJ1-2,.,CASIEAGQVNGYTF,TGTGCCAGCATCGAAGCGGGACAGGTCAATGGCTACACCTTC
TRBV27,TRBD1,TRBJ2-5,.,CASSLTPQGKYQETQYF,TGTGCCAGCAGTTTAACCCCACAGGGGAAGTACCAAGAGACCCAGTACTTC
TRBV7-2,.,TRBJ2-7,once,CASSLGQAPSYEQYF,TGTGCCAGCAGCTTAGGACAGGCCCCCTCCTACGAGCAGTACTTC
TRBV27,TRBD1,TRBJ2-7,.,CASSPGTEGREQYF,TGTGCCAGCAGTCCTGGGACAGAGGGTAGGGAGCAGTACTTC
TRBV7-3,TRBD2,TRBJ2-5,once,CASSLTAGTQETQYF,TGTGCCAGCAGCTTAACAGCGGGAACCCAAGAGACCCAGTACTTC
TRBV13,TRBD2,TRBJ2-3,.,CASSPRLAGGFTDTQYF,TGTGCCAGCAGCCCTAGACTAGCGGGGGGCTTCACAGATACGCAGTATTTT
TRBV5-1,.,TRBJ1-2,.,CASSLASGSGHYGYTF,TGCGCCAGCAGCTTGGCCTCCGGTTCAGGGCACTATGGCTACACCTTC
TRBV27,.,TRBJ2-1,.,CASSLGPGADTNEQFF,TGTGCCAGCAGTTTGGGCCCGGGGGCCGATACAAATGAGCAGTTCTTC
TRBV4-3,.,TRBJ1-1,.,CASSQVNRNTEAFF,TGCGCCAGCAGCCAAGTTAACAGGAACACTGAAGCTTTCTTT
TRBV6-5,TRBD2,TRBJ2-5,once,CASSYSGGDQETQYF,TGTGCCAGCAGTTACTCCGGGGGGGACCAAGAGACCCAGTACTTC
TRBV7-9,TRBD1,TRBJ1-2,.,CASSYGTGGIGYTF,TGTGCCAGCAGCTATGGGACAGGGGGCATTGGCTACACCTTC
TRBV4-1,TRBD1,TRBJ2-7,.,CATSLTGDSTYEQYF,TGCGCCACCTCTCTTACTGGGGACAGCACCTACGAGCAGTACTTC
TRBV20-1,TRBD1,TRBJ2-7,.,CSARGLGQGNEQYF,TGCAGTGCTAGAGGTCTGGGACAGGGGAACGAGCAGTACTTC
TRBV29-1,.,TRBJ1-1,.,CSVEPGPLRTEAFF,TGCAGCGTTGAACCAGGGCCGTTGCGCACTGAAGCTTTCTTT
TRBV6-5,TRBD1,TRBJ2-7,.,CASSLGQGLRYEQYF,TGTGCCAGCAGCCTGGGACAGGGACTAAGATACGAGCAGTACTTC
TRBV7-6,.,TRBJ2-7,.,CASSLAPGRIVYEQYF,TGTGCCAGCAGCTTAGCGCCCGGACGGATAGTCTACGAGCAGTACTTC
TRBV2,TRBD2,TRBJ2-1,.,CASTLGGSGYNEQFF,TGTGCCAGCACCCTGGGCGGGAGTGGATACAATGAGCAGTTCTTC